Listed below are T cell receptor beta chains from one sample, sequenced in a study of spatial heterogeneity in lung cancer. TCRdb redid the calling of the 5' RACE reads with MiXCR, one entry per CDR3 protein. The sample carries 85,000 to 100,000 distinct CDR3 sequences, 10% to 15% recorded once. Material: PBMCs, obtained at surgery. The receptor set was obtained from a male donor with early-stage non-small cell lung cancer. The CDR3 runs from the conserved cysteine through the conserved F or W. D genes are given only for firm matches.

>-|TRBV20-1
CSARDPQTGANVLTF
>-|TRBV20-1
CSARPAGGDQPQHF
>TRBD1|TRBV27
CASSWGQGSNEKLFF
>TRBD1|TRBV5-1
CASSLASRTGVDIQYF
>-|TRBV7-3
CASSLSRGAGGEQFF
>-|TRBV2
CASSEVGRSSTEAFF
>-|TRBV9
CASSVLGRTYNEQFF
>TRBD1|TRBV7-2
CASSLSTGVGEKLFF
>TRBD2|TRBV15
CATSRAGGASYNEQFF
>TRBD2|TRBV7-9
CASSLSGGPPENGELFF
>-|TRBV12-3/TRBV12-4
CASSSSRGFRKLFF
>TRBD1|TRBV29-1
CSAGDRGYSQGGTDTQYF
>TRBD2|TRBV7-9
CASSPGLAGGTGELFF
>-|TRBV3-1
CASSLRGRANEQFF
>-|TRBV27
CASSPNGANVLTF
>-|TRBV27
CASRRETLNSPLHF
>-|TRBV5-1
CASSMGALAFDEKLFF
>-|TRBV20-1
CSARDPLGTDTQYF
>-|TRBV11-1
CASTAGSLGGSYNEQFF
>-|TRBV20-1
CSARDPQTIGETQYF
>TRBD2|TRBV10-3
CAISETGAGATRSYEQYF
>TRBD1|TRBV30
CAWSPLGQGASEQYF
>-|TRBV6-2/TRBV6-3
CASSNSNEAFF
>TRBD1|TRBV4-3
CASSQRQGASSYNSPLHF
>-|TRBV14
CASSWQGTNTGELFF
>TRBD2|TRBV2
CANIPAGDLDTQYF
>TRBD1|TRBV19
CASSITTGNGYTF
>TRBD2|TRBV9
CASSVGSGLAANYNEQFF
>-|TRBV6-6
CASTLEDEQFF
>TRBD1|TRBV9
CASSAIRDRRNSNQPQHF
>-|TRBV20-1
CSASPRTQFFTDTQYF
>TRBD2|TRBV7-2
CASSFMGLAGGPTVDIQYF
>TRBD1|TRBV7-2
CASSLIWTGGRLSADTQYF
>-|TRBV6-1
CASRNNGETEAFF
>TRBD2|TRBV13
CASRLAGTDTQYF
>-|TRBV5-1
CASSFRGSSSGNTIYF
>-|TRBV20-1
CSARGSTEAFF
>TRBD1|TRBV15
CATSSGTETETQYF
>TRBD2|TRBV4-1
CASSQRGGSYEQYF
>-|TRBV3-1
CASSQATNEKLFF
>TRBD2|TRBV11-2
CASRTPGLAGNTGELFF
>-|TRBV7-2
CASSLTGNTEAFF
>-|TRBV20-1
CSASGWQGTNQPQHF
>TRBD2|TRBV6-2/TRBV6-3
CASSYGSSGIKLVNEQFF
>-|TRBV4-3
CASSQESRGTEAFF
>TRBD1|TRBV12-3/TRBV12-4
CASRGTGTGGSQNTEAFF